The 25 T cell receptor beta chains below were found in one sample sequenced in a study of blood T cell repertoires in COVID-19 (dated by TCRdb to the early 2020s). The library was built by means of the immunoSEQ multiplex PCR assay. Entries here come from immuneACCESS through TCRdb and include only in-frame sequences with V and J called. Some clones fail to appear in such tables; in the studies checked, an unresolved V gene covers under half of the shortfall, and the cause of the remainder is unknown. The sample has approximately 400,000 clones on record, about 88% of them singletons. The ten largest clones add up to approximately 1.2% of the sample. Source material: PBMCs or T cells enriched from blood (not recorded which). The origin of the receptors is a woman under 30 who had recovered from COVID-19.

J is TRBJ2-1 and V is TRBV30; a possible D gene is TRBD1 (5 bases). Trimming left V 0 bases short and J 3 bases short, with 9 bases between. The CDR3 consists of 14 residues. Per germline, CDR1 GTSNPN and CDR2 SVGIG (reference sequence). The CDR3 region has the DNA TGTGCCTGGAGTGTAGGCGGACACTACAATGAGCAGTTCTTC. The encoded protein is CAWSVGGHYNEQFF.

This clone was observed a single time. The CDR3 here is CASSPGGYGYTF. CDR3 DNA: TGTGCCAGCAGCCCAGGGGGTTATGGCTACACCTTC. V gene TRBV5-6 combines with J gene TRBJ1-2; 7 nucleotides align to TRBD1. Germline assignment: CDR1 SGHDT and CDR2 YYEEEE. Unmatched junction bases numbered 2, after V lost 4 bases and J lost 5 bases. There are 12 residues in the CDR3. Full variable domain (missing parts from reference TRBV5-6 and TRBJ1-2): DAGVTQSPTHLIKTRGQQVTLRCSPKSGHDTVSWYQQALGQGPQFIFQYYEEEERQRGNFPDRFSGHQFPNYSSELNVNALLLGDSALYLCASSPGGYGYTFGSGTRLTVV.

This clone was seen only once. The chain recombines TRBV6-2 or TRBV6-3 with TRBJ2-1; 9 bases match TRBD1. Germline assignment: CDR1 MNHEY and CDR2 SVGEGT. Germline trimming cut 4 bases from V and 6 bases from J; bases unmatched to any gene: 10. The CDR3 runs 16 residues. In nucleotides, the CDR3 is TGTGCCAGCAGTTCTCCTTCCGGGACAGGGTTCAATGAGCAGTTCTTC. Encoded protein: CASSSPSGTGFNEQFF.

V and J are TRBV11-3 and TRBJ2-7; 7 bases are a match to TRBD1. The CDR3 loop spans 15 amino acids. V trimming: 5 bases; J trimming: 2 bases; junction bases outside the gene matches: 9. CDR1 and CDR2 from the germline V gene are SGHNT and YENEEA. The CDR3 coding sequence is TGTGCCAGCAGCGAGAGACAGGGTTTACCCTACGAGCAGTACTTC. The encoded protein is CASSERQGLPYEQYF.

The CDR3 sequence: CAWSTLQLGAGPGYTF. The CDR3 DNA sequence: TGTGCCTGGAGTACACTCCAATTAGGGGCCGGCCCTGGCTACACCTTC. The chain combines TRBV30 with TRBJ1-2, with D maybe TRBD1 (5 bases). V lost 2 bases to trimming and J lost 7 bases, with 23 bases between them. CDR3 length: 16 amino acids. CDR1 is GTSNPN, CDR2 SVGIG, per germline (reference sequence).

This clone was counted once. CDR3 DNA: TGTGCCAGCAGCTTAGGCGGGGGGAACTATGGCTACACCTTC. This codes for CASSLGGGNYGYTF. This sequence joins TRBV9 and TRBJ1-2, with a possible D match to TRBD1 (5 bases). V dropped 4 bases and J dropped 2 bases, with 12 bases sitting between them. The CDR3 has 14 amino acids. CDR1 SGDLS and CDR2 YYNGEE come from the germline V gene.

The V call is TRBV19, the J call TRBJ1-5; D ambiguous. Germline V gives CDR1 LNHDA, CDR2 SQIVND (reference sequence). V shed 2 bases and J shed 6 bases, with 5 bases lying between them. The CDR3 length is 12 residues. In DNA, the CDR3 is TGTGCCAGTAGTATACCTCCTCAGCCCCAGCATTTT. Translation: CASSIPPQPQHF.

The chain is built from TRBV11-1 and TRBJ1-1; weak D call: TRBD1 (5 bases). CDR3 length equals 15 residues. Trimming pared 5 bases from V and 4 bases from J, leaving 17 bases between. CDR1 and CDR2 from the germline V gene are SGHAT and FQDESV (reference sequence). The CDR3 DNA reads as TGTGCCAGCAGCCCACGCCGGGGGTCGGTCACTGAAGCTTTCTTT. Translating it yields CASSPRRGSVTEAFF.

The V and J genes are TRBV10-2 and TRBJ2-6; D perhaps matches TRBD2 (6 bases). CDR1 is WSHSY and CDR2 is SAAADI in the germline V gene. The CDR3 loop spans 17 amino acids. For the CDR3, the DNA is TGCGAGGGACTGCCTTCCACCCCGTACTCTGGGGCCAACGTCCTGACTTTC. Its protein product is CEGLPSTPYSGANVLTF.

The rearrangement joins TRBV30 to TRBJ2-1; D might be TRBD1 (6 bases). The CDR3 runs 14 residues. Germline CDR1 reads GTSNPN; CDR2 reads SVGIG (reference sequence). Between the trimmed V and J ends, which lost 3 bases and 2 bases, there was a span of 11 bases. The CDR3 loop reads CAWRIRDTYNEQFF. Written as DNA, the CDR3 is TGTGCCTGGAGGATCCGGGACACCTACAATGAGCAGTTCTTC.

V and J are TRBV18 and TRBJ1-5, with no clear D. There are 15 residues in the CDR3. V was trimmed by 3 bases and J by 5 bases, leaving 14 bases between them. In germline, CDR1 is KGHSH, CDR2 LQKENI. Written as DNA, the CDR3 is TGTGCCAGCTCACCGAGGGATGTCATGGATCAGCCCCAGCATTTT. It encodes CASSPRDVMDQPQHF.

The rearrangement joins TRBV6-2 or TRBV6-3 to TRBJ1-5, with D uncertain. Germline V gene sequence: CDR1 MNHEY, CDR2 SVGEGT. CDR3 length equals 15 residues. With 5 bases removed from V and 3 bases from J, the gap between germline ends came to 14 bases. Written as DNA, the CDR3 is TGTGCCAGCAGTCCGCGGTTGGTCCTCAATCAGCCCCAGCATTTT. Protein sequence: CASSPRLVLNQPQHF.

The rearrangement uses TRBV4-2 and TRBJ2-1; weak D call: TRBD2 (7 bases). The CDR3 runs 14 residues. The V gene's germline CDR1 is LGHNA and CDR2 YNFKEQ. V was shortened by 4 bases and J by 5 bases, with 12 bases between the two germline ends. The CDR3 here is CASSPRGAHNEQFF. Written as DNA, the CDR3 is TGTGCCAGCAGCCCCCGGGGGGCACACAATGAGCAGTTCTTC.

Only a few counts were recorded for this clone. This chain connects TRBV19 to TRBJ1-4; possibly TRBD1 for D (5 bases). The germline CDR1 and CDR2 sequences are LNHDA and SQIVND (reference sequence). V lost 4 bases to trimming and J lost 8 bases, with 11 bases between them. The CDR3 runs 13 residues. CDR3 coding DNA: TGTGCCAGTAGTACCAGGGCCGAGGAAAAACTGTTTTTT. Translating gives CASSTRAEEKLFF.

The chain joins TRBV4-2 to TRBJ1-4; TRBD1 matches at 7 bases. The germline V gene encodes CDR1 LGHNA and CDR2 YNFKEQ. Trimming removed 0 bases from V and 0 bases from J; junction bases left unmatched: 10. The CDR3 totals 19 residues. CDR3 protein: CASSQDVMGQGATNEKLFF. DNA for the CDR3: TGTGCCAGCAGCCAAGACGTCATGGGGCAGGGGGCAACTAATGAAAAACTGTTTTTT.

This chain connects TRBV5-1 to TRBJ1-1; TRBD1 matches at 8 bases. In germline, CDR1 is SGHRS, CDR2 YFSETQ. The trim removed 0 bases at V and 6 bases at J, leaving 4 bases unmatched. The CDR3 covers 14 residues. CDR3 loop: CASSLGQGAPEAFF. CDR3 nucleotide sequence: TGCGCCAGCAGCTTGGGGCAGGGGGCCCCTGAAGCTTTCTTT.

The J gene is TRBJ1-1, the V gene TRBV30; D not certain. From germline, CDR1 is GTSNPN and CDR2 SVGIG (reference sequence). CDR3 length: 12 residues. The germline V and J ends were trimmed by 1 base and 1 base, with 4 bases remaining between them. The CDR3 DNA is TGTGCCTGGAGTGCGGGGAACACTGAAGCTTTCTTT. As protein: CAWSAGNTEAFF.

The genes are TRBV3-1 (or the pseudogene TRBV3-2) and TRBJ1-5; 7 bases are shared with TRBD1. After removal of 4 bases from V and 5 bases from J, the junction contained 11 bases not matched to a gene. Per germline, CDR1 LGHDT and CDR2 YNNKEL (reference sequence). The CDR3 runs 16 residues. The CDR3 spells CASSLAWTGRHQPQHF. The DNA of the CDR3 is TGTGCCAGCAGCCTCGCGTGGACAGGCAGGCATCAGCCCCAGCATTTT.

The chain joins TRBV27 to TRBJ2-2, with TRBD2 matching over 10 bases. Germline trimming cut 1 base from V and 4 bases from J; bases unmatched to any gene: 3. This CDR3 is 16 amino acids long. The germline gives CDR1 MNHEY, CDR2 SMNVEV (reference sequence). The CDR3 bases are TGTGCCAGCAGTTTATTGACTAGCGGGCTCACCGGGGAGCTGTTTTTT. Its translation is CASSLLTSGLTGELFF.

This rearrangement joins TRBV19 to TRBJ1-5, with TRBD1 identical over 10 bases. Germline V gene sequence: CDR1 LNHDA, CDR2 SQIVND (reference sequence). The CDR3 is 21 amino acids. V trimming: 3 bases; J trimming: 0 bases; junction bases outside the gene matches: 17. Here the CDR3 reads CASSIRPKTGGRNYSNQPQHF. The CDR3 nucleotides are TGTGCCAGTAGTATCCGCCCTAAGACAGGGGGCCGCAACTATAGCAATCAGCCCCAGCATTTT.

The chain joins TRBV4-3 to TRBJ2-3; D is unresolved. Germline V gene lookup returns CDR1 LGHNA and CDR2 YSLEER. There are 14 residues in the CDR3. The V end lost 0 bases, the J end lost 6 bases, and 10 bases lay between the germline ends. The chain's CDR3 is CASSQDQWPDTQYF. DNA for the CDR3: TGCGCCAGCAGCCAAGATCAATGGCCCGATACGCAGTATTTT.

This clone came up a few times. The chain combines TRBV10-3 with TRBJ1-2; no firm D call. Germline lookup yields CDR1 ENHRY and CDR2 SYGVKD. There are 13 residues in the CDR3. V lost 3 bases and J 1 base, leaving 6 bases between the germline ends. The CDR3 DNA reads as TGTGCCATCAGTGACGCCGGTAACTATGGCTACACCTTC. Translating gives CAISDAGNYGYTF.

V gene TRBV7-3 combines with J gene TRBJ2-7; 7 nucleotides agree with TRBD1. Germline loops: CDR1 SGHTA, CDR2 FQGTGA. V shed 3 bases and J 5 bases; nucleotides not matched to a gene: 10. The CDR3 is 15 amino acids. The CDR3 DNA reads as TGTGCCAGCAGCTTCAACCAGGGGGAAAGGAACGAGCAGTACTTC. Translation: CASSFNQGERNEQYF.

The chain combines TRBV6-5 with TRBJ1-1; 8 bases agree with TRBD1. CDR3 length: 11 amino acids. The V gene end was trimmed by 4 bases and the J gene end by 9 bases; junction bases not matched to a gene: 1. Germline assignment: CDR1 MNHEY and CDR2 SVGAGI. The CDR3 is CASSSGGQAFF. The CDR3 DNA sequence: TGTGCCAGCAGTTCAGGGGGCCAAGCTTTCTTT.

This clone was counted once. CDR3 sequence: CASSLSGVGTDTQYF. The CDR3, as DNA: TGTGCCAGCAGTTTGTCCGGGGTTGGCACAGATACGCAGTATTTT. This chain links TRBV28 with TRBJ2-3; weak D call: TRBD2 (5 bases). Germline lookup yields CDR1 MDHEN and CDR2 SYDVKM. Deletions cut 3 bases from V and 1 base from J, with 11 bases between. This CDR3 is 15 amino acids long.